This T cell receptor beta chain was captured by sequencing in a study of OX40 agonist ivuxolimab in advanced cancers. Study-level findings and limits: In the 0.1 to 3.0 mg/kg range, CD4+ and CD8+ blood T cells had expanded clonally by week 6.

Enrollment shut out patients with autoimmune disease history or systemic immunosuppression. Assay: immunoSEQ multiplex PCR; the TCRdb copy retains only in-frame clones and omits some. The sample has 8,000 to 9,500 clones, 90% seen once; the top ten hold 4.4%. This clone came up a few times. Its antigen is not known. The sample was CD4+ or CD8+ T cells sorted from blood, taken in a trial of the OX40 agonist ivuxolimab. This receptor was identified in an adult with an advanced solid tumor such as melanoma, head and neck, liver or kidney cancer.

Here the CDR3 reads CASSEAWQVGGTDTQYF. The CDR3 nucleotides read TGTGCCAGCAGTGAAGCGTGGCAGGTCGGTGGCACAGATACGCAGTATTTT. This chain links TRBV2 with TRBJ2-3; no firm D call. Trimming removed 0 bases from V and 1 base from J, with 14 bases in between. The CDR3 length is 17 residues. Germline CDR1 and CDR2: SNHLY and FYNNEI.